Presented here are 25 T cell receptor beta chains from one specimen sequenced in a study of regulatory T cells in long-lasting Graves disease. Time point noted: persistent/refractory GD, antithyroid drugs over 5 years with positive TRAb. RNA from PBMCs was the source of the TCR library. Building the TCR beta libraries relied on iRepertoire HTBI primers, and CDR3 regions underwent Arm-PCR. TCRdb reprocessed the multiplex PCR reads via MiXCR and lists one record per CDR3 protein. Of roughly 400,000 distinct CDR3 sequences listed, around 21% are singletons. This sample comprised peripheral blood mononuclear cells (PBMCs), obtained when the disease was refractory, from a patient treated with antithyroid drugs. These receptors all stem from a female donor with Graves disease.

This clonotype was picked up many times. The J gene is TRBJ1-5, the V gene TRBV12-3 or TRBV12-4; the match to TRBD1 covers 7 bases. The CDR3 has 15 residues. V gave up 3 bases and J gave up 5 bases; unmatched junction bases: 7. This CDR3 is CASSFVGGSDQPQHF. For the CDR3, the DNA is TGTGCCAGCAGTTTCGTAGGGGGCAGCGATCAGCCCCAGCATTTT.

J is TRBJ2-1 and V is TRBV27; D is ambiguous. V lost 5 bases, J lost 4 bases, and 18 bases lay in between. The CDR3 is 16 residues long. Per the germline V gene, CDR1 is MNHEY and CDR2 is SMNVEV (reference sequence). The CDR3 nucleotides are TGTGCCAGCAGTCCACTCCTAAGTTTAACGTACAATGAGCAGTTCTTC. It yields the protein CASSPLLSLTYNEQFF.

This clonotype showed up many times. This sequence joins TRBV19 and TRBJ2-2; possibly TRBD2 for D (5 bases). V lost 8 bases and J lost 0, with 13 bases in between. This CDR3 is built from 15 residues. Germline CDR1 reads LNHDA; CDR2 reads SQIVND (reference sequence). The DNA of the CDR3 is TGTGCCAGTCTTCGACGGGGAACGAACACCGGGGAGCTGTTTTTT. This translates into CASLRRGTNTGELFF.

This clonotype was counted at least ten times. The chain uses TRBV11-2 and TRBJ2-5; TRBD2 might be the D (5 bases). V shed 8 bases and J shed 5 bases, with 21 bases lying between them. Germline loops: CDR1 SGHAT, CDR2 FQNNGV. The CDR3 is 15 residues long. In DNA form, the CDR3 reads TGTGCCAGCTGGCCCACGGGGAGATGGCAGGAGACCCAGTACTTC. Translated: CASWPTGRWQETQYF.

Remarks on this clonotype: It is likely a read error, because the conserved phenylalanine at the end of the CDR3 is missing. J is TRBJ1-1 and V is TRBV28; D is unclear. This CDR3 region has 13 residues. Per germline, CDR1 MDHEN and CDR2 SYDVKM. V lost 3 bases and J lost 0, with 5 bases in between. The CDR3 loop reads CASSFSVNTEAFL. The CDR3 DNA is TGTGCCAGCAGTTTCTCAGTGAACACTGAAGCTTTCCTT.

This CDR3 is CASTLGTGFYNEQFF. CDR3 nucleotides: TGTGCCAGCACCTTGGGGACAGGATTCTACAATGAGCAGTTCTTC. The rearrangement links TRBV27 to TRBJ2-1; 8 bases line up with TRBD1. Trimming cost V 7 bases and J 3 bases; bases outside gene matches: 8. The CDR3 totals 15 residues. Looked up from germline, CDR1 is MNHEY and CDR2 is SMNVEV (reference sequence).

This clonotype was picked up a small number of times. The J gene is TRBJ2-2, the V gene TRBV7-8, with 7 bases fitting TRBD1. The V gene's germline CDR1 is SGHVS and CDR2 FQNEAQ. V gave up 2 bases and J gave up 1 base; unmatched junction bases: 1. This CDR3 spans 15 amino acids. DNA of the CDR3: TGTGCCAGCAGCTTAAGGGGGCAGAACACCGGGGAGCTGTTTTTT. Amino acids: CASSLRGQNTGELFF.

A few counts support this clonotype. The CDR3 loop is CASSVSGQPHEKLFF. DNA for the CDR3: TGTGCCAGCAGCGTATCTGGACAGCCACATGAAAAACTGTTTTTT. The rearrangement links TRBV9 to TRBJ1-4; D perhaps matches TRBD1 (6 bases). The germline V gene has CDR1 SGDLS and CDR2 YYNGEE. This CDR3 has 15 amino acids. Trimming removed 1 base from V and 6 bases from J, with 13 bases in between.

This clonotype was detected many times. The V gene is TRBV2, the J gene TRBJ2-5, with TRBD1 identical over 9 bases. CDR1 is SNHLY and CDR2 is FYNNEI in the germline V gene. The CDR3 loop spans 13 amino acids. Trimming cost V 6 bases and J 5 bases; bases outside gene matches: 4. CDR3: CASSQQGAETQYF. CDR3 in DNA: TGTGCCAGCAGCCAACAGGGGGCCGAGACCCAGTACTTC. Looking up the rest from reference TRBV2 and TRBJ2-5 gives the full variable domain: EPEVTQTPSHQVTQMGQEVILRCVPISNHLYFYWYRQILGQKVEFLVSFYNNEISEKSEIFDDQFSVERPDGSNFTLKIRSTKLEDSAMYFCASSQQGAETQYFGPGTRLLVL.

A few counts support this clonotype. This chain uses TRBV10-3 with TRBJ1-4; TRBD1 matches 7 bases. V was clipped by 6 bases and J by 2 bases; unmatched bases: 3. The CDR3 has 14 residues. CDR1 is ENHRY, CDR2 SYGVKD, per germline. The CDR3 loop is CAISSGGTNEKLFF. The CDR3 bases are TGTGCCATCAGCTCAGGGGGTACTAATGAAAAACTGTTTTTT.

The rearrangement uses TRBV28 and TRBJ1-4; D is unresolved. Looked up from germline, CDR1 is MDHEN and CDR2 is SYDVKM. The CDR3 has 15 residues. V was cut by 9 bases and J by 2 bases, with 16 bases left in between. The DNA for the CDR3 is TGTGCCAGTAAGCGAGGGAAAGCGACTAATGAAAAACTGTTTTTT. Translated, it gives CASKRGKATNEKLFF. Variable domain in full (rest from reference TRBV28 and TRBJ1-4): DVKVTQSSRYLVKRTGEKVFLECVQDMDHENMFWYRQDPGLGLRLIYFSYDVKMKEKGDIPEGYSVSREKKERFSLILESASTNQTSMYLCASKRGKATNEKLFFGSGTQLSVL.

The rearrangement uses TRBV5-4 and TRBJ2-2, with 14 positions matching TRBD2. Unmatched junction bases numbered 5, after V lost 4 bases and J lost 3 bases. CDR3 length: 17 residues. CDR1 is SGHNT and CDR2 is YYREEE in the germline V gene (reference sequence). Here the CDR3 reads CASSRGLAGAYTGELFF. CDR3 nucleotides: TGTGCCAGCAGCCGGGGACTAGCGGGAGCGTACACCGGGGAGCTGTTTTTT. The full variable domain, its missing parts supplied by reference TRBV5-4 and TRBJ2-2, is ETGVTQSPTHLIKTRGQQVTLRCSSQSGHNTVSWYQQALGQGPQFIFQYYREEENGRGNFPPRFSGLQFPNYSSELNVNALELDDSALYLCASSRGLAGAYTGELFFGEGSRLTVL.

This clonotype has more than one count but fewer than ten. The genes are TRBV29-1 and TRBJ2-7; D remains unclear. Looked up from germline, CDR1 is SQVTM and CDR2 is ANQGSEA. The CDR3 loop spans 14 amino acids. The V end lost 4 bases, the J end lost 3 bases, and 16 bases lay between the germline ends. The CDR3 DNA reads as TGCAGCGTTGTGCAGCCAGGCAGAGTCTACGAGCAGTACTTC. Its protein is CSVVQPGRVYEQYF.

This clonotype came up a few times. The chain has TRBV28 and TRBJ2-7, with D possibly matching TRBD2 (6 bases). The V and J ends lost 2 bases and 8 bases respectively, with 22 bases between them. The CDR3 extends over 16 amino acids. Germline V gene data show CDR1 as MDHEN and CDR2 as SYDVKM. The CDR3 DNA sequence: TGTGCCAGCAGTTTAGGAGGGTTGGGGGACGTTAAGAAGCAGTACTTC. It is translated as CASSLGGLGDVKKQYF.

This clonotype was detected a few times. V and J are TRBV9 and TRBJ1-2; tentatively, D is TRBD1 (5 bases). The CDR3 is made up of 14 amino acids. V dropped 3 bases and J dropped 5 bases, with 14 bases sitting between them. Germline loops: CDR1 SGDLS, CDR2 YYNGEE. CDR3 amino acids: CASSAALGGYGYTF. The CDR3, as DNA: TGTGCCAGCAGCGCCGCGTTGGGGGGTTATGGCTACACCTTC.

This clonotype was recorded a few times. This chain uses TRBV6-1 with TRBJ1-5, with 7 bases identical to TRBD1. The CDR3 covers 13 residues. Germline V lookup: CDR1 MNHNS, CDR2 SASEGT. The J segment lost 14 bases and the V segment lost 5 bases, leaving 12 bases of the junction unmatched. CDR3 sequence reads: CASSPPGDSHKHF. CDR3 nucleotides: TGTGCCAGCAGTCCACCCGGGGACAGCCACAAGCATTTT.

The chain combines TRBV7-8 with TRBJ1-1, with D possibly being TRBD1 (5 bases). The CDR3 covers 15 residues. With 5 bases removed from V and 6 bases from J, the gap between germline ends came to 19 bases. Per the germline V gene, CDR1 is SGHVS and CDR2 is FQNEAQ. The CDR3 loop reads CASSQEAWQGPEAFF. The DNA for the CDR3 is TGTGCCAGCAGCCAAGAAGCGTGGCAGGGCCCTGAAGCTTTCTTT.

In its sample, this clonotype was seen many times. The chain's CDR3 is CASSFPAGGRETQYF. CDR3 nucleotides: TGTGCCAGCAGTTTTCCAGCGGGAGGGAGAGAGACCCAGTACTTC. The rearrangement links TRBV12-3 or TRBV12-4 to TRBJ2-5; 10 bases are a match to TRBD2. This CDR3 contains 15 residues. V shed 3 bases and J 4 bases; nucleotides not matched to a gene: 5.

This clonotype occurred a few times. DNA for the CDR3: TGCAGTGCTAGTAAGCTAGTTGACTACGAGCAGTACTTC. This codes for CSASKLVDYEQYF. This rearrangement joins TRBV20-1 to TRBJ2-7, with no clear D. CDR1 and CDR2 (germline): DFQATT, SNEGSKA (reference sequence). The CDR3 totals 13 residues. V shed 3 bases and J shed 3 bases, with 12 bases lying between them.

The J gene is TRBJ1-4, the V gene TRBV25-1; D gene uncertain. The ends were cut back, 1 base at V and 7 bases at J, with 13 bases in the middle. The CDR3 is 15 residues long. The V gene's germline CDR1 is MGHDK and CDR2 SYGVNS. The CDR3 DNA sequence: TGTGCCAGCAGTGAATCCGCACCCCTCGGTGAAAAACTGTTTTTT. This translates into CASSESAPLGEKLFF. Complete variable domain (other parts from reference TRBV25-1 and TRBJ1-4): EADIYQTPRYLVIGTGKKITLECSQTMGHDKMYWYQQDPGMELHLIHYSYGVNSTEKGDLSSESTVSRIRTEHFPLTLESARPSHTSQYLCASSESAPLGEKLFFGSGTQLSVL.

The CDR3 bases are TGTGCCAGCAGCCGTGACAGGGCTGGAAACACCATATATTTT. Translation: CASSRDRAGNTIYF. The V call is TRBV7-2, the J call TRBJ1-3, with 7 nucleotides matching TRBD1. With V trimmed by 5 bases and J by 2 bases, 3 bases remained unmatched. This CDR3 contains 14 residues. CDR1 is SGHTA, CDR2 FQGNSA, per germline.

This clonotype was picked up many times. The chain carries TRBV7-6 and TRBJ2-2; D is ambiguous. Germline CDR1 reads SGHVS; CDR2 reads FNYEAQ. The CDR3 length is 16 residues. Trimming shortened V by 8 bases and J by 2 bases, and 18 bases separated the two germline ends. Here the CDR3 DNA reads TGTGCCAGCTTCCCCTCTAGGCCCGCCAACACCGGGGAGCTGTTTTTT. Residues: CASFPSRPANTGELFF.

The chain uses TRBV20-1 and TRBJ1-2, with 7 bases fitting TRBD1. CDR1 and CDR2 from the germline V gene are DFQATT and SNEGSKA (reference sequence). V was pared by 6 bases and J by 4 bases, with 5 bases of the junction left unmatched. The CDR3 is 12 amino acids. The CDR3 nucleotides are TGCAGTGCCCAGGGGACAGCCTATGGCTACACCTTC. Translation: CSAQGTAYGYTF.

This clonotype was recorded a few times. The V and J genes are TRBV19 and TRBJ2-2; possible D gene TRBD1, 6 bases. Trimming took 10 bases from V and 2 from J, leaving 11 bases between them. In germline, CDR1 is LNHDA, CDR2 SQIVND (reference sequence). The CDR3 is 13 amino acids. The CDR3, as DNA: TGTGCCACCAGGGGAGCTAACACCGGGGAGCTGTTTTTT. The encoded protein is CATRGANTGELFF.

This clonotype has a count of ten or more. The rearrangement uses TRBV7-2 and TRBJ2-1; tentative D call: TRBD2 (6 bases). The CDR3 is 15 amino acids. Germline loops: CDR1 SGHTA, CDR2 FQGNSA. V shed 7 bases and J shed 0 bases, with 13 bases lying between them. Here the CDR3 reads CASTTGLSSYNEQFF. The DNA for the CDR3 is TGTGCCAGCACGACCGGACTAAGCTCCTACAATGAGCAGTTCTTC.